Below are 21 T cell receptor beta chains sequenced from a single sample in a study of blood T cell repertoires in COVID-19. The repertoire was sequenced with immunoSEQ multiplex PCR; TCRdb's copy has only in-frame clones and lacks some. The table includes 200,000 or so clones, approximately 92% detected once. Material for sequencing was PBMCs or T cells enriched from blood (not recorded which). The receptors were sampled from a woman between 35 and 50 years old with acute COVID-19.

This rearrangement joins TRBV7-9 to TRBJ2-7; TRBD2 matches 10 bases. V was pared by 1 base and J by 5 bases, with 14 bases of the junction left unmatched. Germline V lookup: CDR1 SEHNR, CDR2 FQNEAQ (reference sequence). This CDR3 spans 18 amino acids. The CDR3 region is CASSLGPQLAGERDEQYF. The CDR3 nucleotides read TGTGCCAGCAGCTTAGGACCCCAGCTAGCGGGAGAACGGGACGAGCAGTACTTC. Full variable domain (rest looked up from reference TRBV7-9 and TRBJ2-7): DTGVSQNPRHKITKRGQNVTFRCDPISEHNRLYWYRQTLGQGPEFLTYFQNEAQLEKSRLLSDRFSAERPKGSFSTLEIQRTEQGDSAMYLCASSLGPQLAGERDEQYFGPGTRLTVT.

The genes are TRBV2 and TRBJ1-1, with 7 positions matching TRBD1. Germline trimming cut 8 bases from V and 8 bases from J; bases unmatched to any gene: 11. The CDR3 loop spans 13 amino acids. CDR1 is SNHLY and CDR2 is FYNNEI in the germline V gene. The CDR3 DNA reads TGTGCCAGCCGGGTAGACAGGGTACGAGAAGCTTTCTTT. Amino acids: CASRVDRVREAFF.

The chain couples TRBV5-1 to TRBJ1-1, with a possible D match to TRBD1 (6 bases). V dropped 4 bases and J dropped 0 bases, with 13 bases sitting between them. The CDR3 totals 15 residues. Germline V gene sequence: CDR1 SGHRS, CDR2 YFSETQ. The CDR3 region is CASSINQGMNTEAFF. CDR3 in DNA: TGCGCCAGCAGCATTAACCAGGGGATGAACACTGAAGCTTTCTTT.

J is TRBJ2-3 and V is TRBV6-5, with 7 nucleotides matching TRBD1. The V segment lost 6 bases and the J segment 2 bases; nucleotides outside the gene matches: 5. Per germline, CDR1 MNHEY and CDR2 SVGAGI. This CDR3 is 14 amino acids long. CDR3 sequence reads: CASRRTGYTDTQYF. For the CDR3, the DNA is TGTGCCAGCAGGCGGACAGGATACACAGATACGCAGTATTTT.

The chain has TRBV11-2 and TRBJ2-7, with D tentatively TRBD2 (5 bases). CDR1 is SGHAT and CDR2 is FQNNGV in the germline V gene. This CDR3 region has 18 residues. V lost 2 bases to trimming and J lost 2 bases, with 22 bases between them. The CDR3 sequence: CASSLLRSSVGVPYEQYF. CDR3 in DNA: TGTGCCAGCAGCTTATTAAGATCGTCGGTCGGGGTTCCCTACGAGCAGTACTTC. Together with reference TRBV11-2 and TRBJ2-7, the CDR3 gives the full variable domain: EAGVAQSPRYKIIEKRQSVAFWCNPISGHATLYWYQQILGQGPKLLIQFQNNGVVDDSQLPKDRFSAERLKGVDSTLKIQPAKLEDSAVYLCASSLLRSSVGVPYEQYFGPGTRLTVT.

This rearrangement joins TRBV18 to TRBJ2-2; TRBD1 is a possible D gene (6 bases). V lost 10 bases and J 4 bases, leaving 16 bases between the germline ends. The CDR3 contains 14 residues. Germline CDR1 KGHSH, CDR2 LQKENI. The CDR3 sequence is CAISQTGGTGELFF. The CDR3 region has the DNA TGTGCCATCTCCCAGACAGGCGGCACCGGGGAGCTGTTTTTT. Complete variable domain (other parts from reference TRBV18 and TRBJ2-2): NAGVMQNPRHLVRRRGQEARLRCSPMKGHSHVYWYRQLPEEGLKFMVYLQKENIIDESGMPKERFSAEFPKEGPSILRIQQVVRGDSAAYFCAISQTGGTGELFFGEGSRLTVL.

This clone was seen just once. V gene TRBV4-1 combines with J gene TRBJ2-7; 7 bases map to TRBD2. This CDR3 spans 16 amino acids. Germline trimming cut 0 bases from V and 0 bases from J; bases unmatched to any gene: 5. Germline V lookup: CDR1 MGHRA, CDR2 YSYEKL. The CDR3 region is CASSQDKERDSYEQYF. CDR3 bases: TGCGCCAGCAGCCAAGATAAAGAGCGGGACTCCTACGAGCAGTACTTC.

The chain uses TRBV19 and TRBJ2-7, with a tentative D call TRBD1 (6 bases). The CDR3 runs 13 residues. CDR1 LNHDA and CDR2 SQIVND come from the germline V gene (reference sequence). Trimming shortened V by 5 bases and J by 2 bases, and 10 bases separated the two germline ends. Written as DNA, the CDR3 is TGTGCCAGTAGTCCCCGGGACACCTACGAGCAGTACTTC. It specifies CASSPRDTYEQYF. Full variable domain (remainder filled in from reference TRBV19 and TRBJ2-7): DGGITQSPKYLFRKEGQNVTLSCEQNLNHDAMYWYRQDPGQGLRLIYYSQIVNDFQKGDIAEGYSVSREKKESFPLTVTSAQKNPTAFYLCASSPRDTYEQYFGPGTRLTVT.

This sequence joins TRBV30 and TRBJ1-4; D remains unclear. Looked up from germline, CDR1 is GTSNPN and CDR2 is SVGIG (reference sequence). V was cut by 2 bases and J by 2 bases, with 15 bases left in between. The CDR3 contains 16 residues. The CDR3 protein is CAWSSYQAVTNEKLFF. The CDR3 nucleotides are TGTGCCTGGAGTTCATACCAAGCCGTGACTAATGAAAAACTGTTTTTT.

J is TRBJ2-2 and V is TRBV2, with D unclear. The CDR3 is made up of 15 amino acids. Looked up from germline, CDR1 is SNHLY and CDR2 is FYNNEI. V gave up 4 bases and J gave up 2 bases, with 11 bases separating them. The CDR3 region has the DNA TGTGCCAGCAGTGGTGGCGGTTTAAACACCGGGGAGCTGTTTTTT. Amino acid sequence: CASSGGGLNTGELFF. The full variable domain, its missing parts supplied by reference TRBV2 and TRBJ2-2, is EPEVTQTPSHQVTQMGQEVILRCVPISNHLYFYWYRQILGQKVEFLVSFYNNEISEKSEIFDDQFSVERPDGSNFTLKIRSTKLEDSAMYFCASSGGGLNTGELFFGEGSRLTVL.

The CDR3 sequence: CASGTLGLFGYTF. Here the CDR3 DNA reads TGTGCCAGTGGGACTTTGGGGTTATTTGGCTACACCTTC. This sequence joins TRBV19 and TRBJ1-2; D perhaps matches TRBD1 (5 bases). CDR3 length equals 13 residues. Trimming pared 8 bases from V and 7 bases from J, leaving 17 bases between. Germline-derived CDR1 and CDR2 are LNHDA and SQIVND (reference sequence).

V is TRBV2 and J is TRBJ1-2; D not certain. This CDR3 has 13 residues. Germline loops: CDR1 SNHLY, CDR2 FYNNEI. The germline V and J ends were trimmed by 3 bases and 3 bases, with 8 bases remaining between them. The chain's CDR3 is CASSDRRDYGYTF. For the CDR3, the DNA is TGTGCCAGCAGTGACAGGAGGGACTATGGCTACACCTTC.

The chain couples TRBV7-9 to TRBJ2-2; perhaps TRBD1 as D (6 bases). CDR3 length: 14 amino acids. Trimming took 6 bases from V and 1 from J, leaving 9 bases between them. Germline-derived CDR1 and CDR2 are SEHNR and FQNEAQ (reference sequence). CDR3 sequence: CASRRTVNTGELFF. CDR3 coding DNA: TGTGCCAGCAGGCGGACAGTGAACACCGGGGAGCTGTTTTTT.

This sequence joins TRBV6-1 and TRBJ2-7; TRBD2 might be the D (6 bases). Trimming pared 2 bases from V and 3 bases from J, leaving 11 bases between. This CDR3 is built from 14 residues. Germline values: CDR1 MNHNS, CDR2 SASEGT. The CDR3 coding sequence is TGTGCCAGCAGTGAAATCGTCGGGGGCTACGAGCAGTACTTC. It specifies CASSEIVGGYEQYF.

The chain is built from TRBV20-1 and TRBJ2-3, with 8 bases lining up with TRBD1. CDR3 size: 15 residues. V was pared by 3 bases and J by 1 base, with 6 bases of the junction left unmatched. Germline CDR1 and CDR2: DFQATT and SNEGSKA (reference sequence). The CDR3 protein is CSASTEQGGTDTQYF. DNA for the CDR3: TGCAGTGCTAGTACTGAACAGGGGGGCACAGATACGCAGTATTTT.

The rearrangement joins TRBV14 to TRBJ1-6, with D possibly matching TRBD1 (5 bases). V was trimmed by 4 bases and J by 14 bases, leaving 18 bases between them. The CDR3 totals 14 residues. CDR1 is SGHDN, CDR2 FVKESK, per germline. CDR3 DNA sequence: TGTGCCAGCAGCCTAAACCGGCAGGGTGGAACCCTCCACTTT. The encoded protein is CASSLNRQGGTLHF.

V usage is TRBV21-1 and J usage is TRBJ2-3; no check of the table's D call, TRBD2, against the DNA was made. TRBV21-1 is a documented pseudogene. CDR3 size: 16 residues. The CDR3 DNA follows: TGTGCCAGCAGCACCTATAGCGGGAGCGGCACAGATACGCAGTATTTT. It translates to CASSTYSGSGTDTQYF.

The CDR3 is CASSRLENSPLHF. The CDR3 coding sequence is TGTGCCAGCAGTCGCCTGGAGAATTCACCCCTCCACTTT. This chain links TRBV2 with TRBJ1-6; D call uncertain. Germline values: CDR1 SNHLY, CDR2 FYNNEI. The CDR3 length is 13 residues. The V gene lost 5 bases and the J gene lost 7 bases, with 9 bases spanning the gap.

This clone was seen a single time. The J gene is TRBJ1-5, the V gene TRBV15, with D perhaps TRBD1 (5 bases). CDR3 length: 14 amino acids. Germline assignment: CDR1 LNHNV and CDR2 YYDKDF (reference sequence). V lost 1 base and J lost 1, with 5 bases in between. The DNA of the CDR3 is TGTGCCACCAGCAGAGCAGGGAGCAATCAGCCCCAGCATTTT. Its translation is CATSRAGSNQPQHF.

The chain employs TRBV28 and TRBJ1-6; 7 nucleotides match TRBD1. Losses at the gene ends were 3 bases for V and 3 bases for J; bases not matched to a gene: 2. Germline-derived CDR1 and CDR2 are MDHEN and SYDVKM. The CDR3 runs to 15 residues. CDR3 coding DNA: TGTGCCAGCAGTTTTAGGGGGCACTATAATTCACCCCTCCACTTT. It codes for CASSFRGHYNSPLHF.

The rearrangement joins TRBV6-5 to TRBJ1-6; no definite D call. The V and J ends lost 6 bases and 7 bases respectively, with 7 bases between them. CDR1 MNHEY and CDR2 SVGAGI come from the germline V gene. The CDR3 extends over 12 amino acids. The CDR3 sequence: CASRQPNSPLHF. As DNA, the CDR3 is TGTGCCAGCAGACAGCCCAATTCACCCCTCCACTTT.